This T cell receptor (beta chain) was obtained from a study of metastatic and nonmetastatic thyroid tumors. CDR1 and CDR2 (germline): MGHDK, SYGVNS. The CDR3 is 14 residues long. Trimming stripped 2 bases from V and 1 base from J, with 7 bases between. In this sample, this clone turned up many times. TCRdb reprocessed the PCR reads using MiXCR. The sample yields 12,000 to 15,000 clones, 20% to 30% seen once. Each patient went into thyroid surgery without having received any treatment. This clonotype was obtained from a female donor with papillary thyroid cancer or a benign thyroid nodule (not recorded which). Some clones in this sample may be carry-over from other donors' samples. The sequencing sample was made of tumor tissue. This rearrangement joins TRBV25-1 to TRBJ2-3, with D uncertain. Here the CDR3 reads CASSESWGTDTQYF. The CDR3 coding sequence is TGTGCCAGCAGTGAAAGTTGGGGCACAGATACGCAGTATTTT.